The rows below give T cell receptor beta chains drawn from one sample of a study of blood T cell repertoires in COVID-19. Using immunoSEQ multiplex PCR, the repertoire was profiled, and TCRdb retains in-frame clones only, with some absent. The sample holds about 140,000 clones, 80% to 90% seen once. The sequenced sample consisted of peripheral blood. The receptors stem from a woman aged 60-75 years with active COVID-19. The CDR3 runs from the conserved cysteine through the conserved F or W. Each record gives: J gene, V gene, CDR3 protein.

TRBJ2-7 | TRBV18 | CASSQTSGRAYEQYF
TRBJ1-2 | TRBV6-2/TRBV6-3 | CASSYFRGQGASGYTF
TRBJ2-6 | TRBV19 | CASSMARSSGANVLTF
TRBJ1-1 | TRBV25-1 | CASSEYGTGRGNTEAFF
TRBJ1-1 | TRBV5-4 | CASSLAISGGVTEAFF
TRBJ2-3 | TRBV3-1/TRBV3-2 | CASSRNPSGTTDTQYF
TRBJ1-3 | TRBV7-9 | CASSSPVVSGNTIYF
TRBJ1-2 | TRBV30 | CATTRRDYYGYTF
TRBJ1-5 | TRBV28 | CASSFGGATQPQHF
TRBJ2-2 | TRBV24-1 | CATSDLPGQGAGTGELFF
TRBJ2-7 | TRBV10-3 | CAISDDGGYYEQYF
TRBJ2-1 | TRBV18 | CASSPLAGHNEQFF
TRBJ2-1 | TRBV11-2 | CASGLAGGLVNEQFF
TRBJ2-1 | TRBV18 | CASSPSWDSARYNEQFF
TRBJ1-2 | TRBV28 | CASSNYIGVGYYGYTF
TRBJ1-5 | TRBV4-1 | CASSLGQGDQPQHF
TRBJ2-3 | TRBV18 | CASSTTGTSGADTQYF
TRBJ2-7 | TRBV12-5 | CASGLRDRGAYEQYF
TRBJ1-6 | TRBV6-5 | CASRKDSLTYSPLHF
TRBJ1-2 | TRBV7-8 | CASSPNYYGYTF
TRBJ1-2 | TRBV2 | CASSGQIYGYTF
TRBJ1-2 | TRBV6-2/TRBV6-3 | CASSYSGRGDYGYTF
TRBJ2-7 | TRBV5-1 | CASSSTAGVTHEQYF
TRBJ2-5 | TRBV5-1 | CASSLLDGNPETQYF
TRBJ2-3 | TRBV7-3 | CASSLTPLQAQGGDTQYF